The 10 T cell receptor beta chains below all came from one sample that was sequenced in a study of T cells in Graves' hyperthyroidism and ophthalmopathy. RNA transcripts served as the template for amplifying TCR beta CDR3 regions. First-round RT-PCR targeting the TCR CDR3 was performed with the HTBI primer set. One entry per CDR3 protein results from TCRdb running MiXCR on the multiplex PCR reads. Of over 250,000 distinct CDR3 sequences in the sample, roughly 22% are singletons; the top ten hold around 65%. Specimen: blood. The receptors here all came from a man aged 25-40 years with Graves' ophthalmopathy.

This clonotype was counted at least ten times. V is TRBV7-8 and J is TRBJ2-3; TRBD1 matches 7 bases. The V and J ends lost 4 bases and 4 bases, in that order; junction bases with no gene match: 8. The CDR3 is made up of 15 amino acids. Germline V CDR1 and CDR2: SGHVS, FQNEAQ. The CDR3 bases are TGTGCCAGCAGCTACCGACAGGGTGACCCAGATACGCAGTATTTT. Translating it yields CASSYRQGDPDTQYF.

This clonotype has a handful of counts. The V and J genes are TRBV6-1 and TRBJ1-2, with TRBD1 matching 7 bases. The ends lost 7 bases at V and 3 bases at J; junction bases unmatched: 5. The germline V gene has CDR1 MNHNS and CDR2 SASEGT. The CDR3 runs 13 residues. As DNA, the CDR3 is TGTGCCAGCATAGAGGGGGCGGACTATGGCTACACCTTC. Translated: CASIEGADYGYTF.

V is TRBV19 and J is TRBJ2-4; 7 bases fit TRBD1. The junction had 6 bases not matched to a gene; V was cut back by 4 bases and J by 9 bases. Germline V gene lookup returns CDR1 LNHDA and CDR2 SQIVND (reference sequence). This CDR3 is built from 13 residues. The chain's CDR3 is CASSNRQGTIQYF. The CDR3 DNA reads TGTGCCAGTAGTAACCGACAGGGAACCATTCAGTACTTC.

Only a few counts were recorded for this clonotype. The chain links TRBV25-1 to TRBJ2-5, with D possibly called TRBD1 or TRBD2 (5 bases each). Trimming cost V 3 bases and J 4 bases, with 18 bases left between them. Germline V gene lookup returns CDR1 MGHDK and CDR2 SYGVNS. The CDR3 contains 16 residues. In DNA form, the CDR3 reads TGTGCCAGCAGTGATGGGAGTGGGGGTAGGCGAGAGACCCAGTACTTC. This codes for CASSDGSGGRRETQYF.

V is TRBV11-2 and J is TRBJ2-1; the D is unclear. With 5 bases removed from V and 12 bases from J, the gap between germline ends came to 11 bases. Germline lookup yields CDR1 SGHAT and CDR2 FQNNGV. CDR3 length equals 11 residues. The CDR3, as DNA: TGTGCCAGCAGCAGATCATGGGGGCAGTTCTTC. Its translation: CASSRSWGQFF. Complete variable domain (other parts from reference TRBV11-2 and TRBJ2-1): EAGVAQSPRYKIIEKRQSVAFWCNPISGHATLYWYQQILGQGPKLLIQFQNNGVVDDSQLPKDRFSAERLKGVDSTLKIQPAKLEDSAVYLCASSRSWGQFFGPGTRLTVL.

This clonotype was counted a few times. This chain connects TRBV29-1 to TRBJ2-3; 12 positions agree with TRBD2. Germline-derived CDR1 and CDR2 are SQVTM and ANQGSEA. The V gene end was trimmed by 8 bases and the J gene end by 8 bases; junction bases not matched to a gene: 5. The CDR3 extends over 12 amino acids. CDR3 DNA: TGCAGCCTCAGACTAGCGGGAGTTACGCAGTATTTT. Its protein product is CSLRLAGVTQYF.

This clonotype has ten or more counts. The chain has TRBV6-1 and TRBJ2-2; 14 nucleotides agree with TRBD2. J was trimmed by 11 bases and V by 7 bases; bases with no gene match: 6. Germline loops: CDR1 MNHNS, CDR2 SASEGT. The CDR3 contains 14 residues. The CDR3 region has the DNA TGTGCCAGCATGCCGGGACTAGCGGGAGTCGAGCTGTTTTTT. Its protein product is CASMPGLAGVELFF.

This clonotype was seen only a few times. The chain joins TRBV6-5 to TRBJ1-4; unclear D gene. The germline V gene encodes CDR1 MNHEY and CDR2 SVGAGI. V was cut by 0 bases and J by 3 bases, with 8 bases left in between. This CDR3 contains 15 residues. The CDR3 loop reads CASSYSPTSNEKLFF. The CDR3, as DNA: TGTGCCAGCAGTTACTCGCCCACCTCTAATGAAAAACTGTTTTTT.

V is TRBV11-2 and J is TRBJ1-1; D remains ambiguous. The CDR3 length is 14 residues. V shed 3 bases and J shed 3 bases, with 11 bases lying between them. In germline, CDR1 is SGHAT, CDR2 FQNNGV. CDR3 sequence (DNA): TGTGCCAGCAGCTTCAGGTCATGGGACACTGAAGCTTTCTTT. The encoded protein is CASSFRSWDTEAFF. The whole variable domain, remainder taken from reference TRBV11-2 and TRBJ1-1, is EAGVAQSPRYKIIEKRQSVAFWCNPISGHATLYWYQQILGQGPKLLIQFQNNGVVDDSQLPKDRFSAERLKGVDSTLKIQPAKLEDSAVYLCASSFRSWDTEAFFGQGTRLTVV.

The chain employs TRBV20-1 and TRBJ2-7, with 11 bases fitting TRBD2. J was trimmed by 5 bases and V by 1 base; bases with no gene match: 16. The CDR3 sequence is 18 residues long. Germline lookup yields CDR1 DFQATT and CDR2 SNEGSKA (reference sequence). CDR3 region: CSARGGRGTSGGRDEQYF. The CDR3 nucleotides are TGCAGTGCTAGAGGGGGGCGGGGTACTAGCGGGGGTCGGGACGAGCAGTACTTC.